Following are 23 T cell receptor beta chains from one sample sequenced in a study of T cells of healthy individuals. TCRdb reprocessed the 5' RACE reads via MiXCR and lists one record per CDR3 protein. This sample carries roughly 87,000 distinct CDR3 sequences, around 17% of them seen once, and the ten largest clones take about 6.2%. All receptors come from a human donor in good health.

The table lists this clonotype with many counts. The chain is built from TRBV5-1 and TRBJ2-3; D gene uncertain. This CDR3 comprises 15 residues. CDR1 is SGHRS and CDR2 is YFSETQ in the germline V gene. V lost 0 bases, J lost 2 bases, and 10 bases lay in between. CDR3 nucleotides: TGCGCCAGCAGCTTGGAACAGCCATTCACAGATACGCAGTATTTT. Residues: CASSLEQPFTDTQYF.

The rearrangement links TRBV5-1 to TRBJ2-5; no reliable D call. Between the trimmed V and J ends, which lost 7 bases and 3 bases, there was a span of 7 bases. Per germline, CDR1 SGHRS and CDR2 YFSETQ. The CDR3 covers 11 residues. This CDR3 reads CASRAEETQYF. In DNA, the CDR3 is TGCGCCAGCCGAGCAGAAGAGACCCAGTACTTC.

The genes are TRBV6-6 and TRBJ2-5; TRBD2 aligns across 10 bases. Germline V CDR1 and CDR2: MNHNY, SVGAGI (reference sequence). This CDR3 is built from 16 residues. The V gene end was trimmed by 0 bases and the J gene end by 1 base; junction bases not matched to a gene: 2. As DNA, the CDR3 is TGTGCCAGCAGTTACTCGACTAGCGGGTTCCAAGAGACCCAGTACTTC. This sequence encodes CASSYSTSGFQETQYF.

The rearrangement joins TRBV12-3 or TRBV12-4 to TRBJ2-2; either TRBD1 or TRBD2 may supply D (9 bases each). The CDR3 sequence is 16 residues long. V was pared by 6 bases and J by 5 bases, with 19 bases between. DNA of the CDR3: TGTGCCAGCAGCAGTCTAGCGGGACAGGGAACCGGGGAGCTGTTTTTT. Translation gives CASSSLAGQGTGELFF.

The genes are TRBV4-1 and TRBJ2-3, with unresolved D. The germline V gene has CDR1 MGHRA and CDR2 YSYEKL. V shed 1 base and J shed 0 bases, with 8 bases lying between them. The CDR3 is made up of 15 amino acids. CDR3 protein: CASSQVVGSTDTQYF. CDR3 nucleotide sequence: TGCGCCAGCAGCCAAGTTGTAGGTAGCACAGATACGCAGTATTTT.

This clonotype showed up many times. The J gene is TRBJ1-4, the V gene TRBV28; 7 bases are a match to TRBD1. The CDR3 runs 12 residues. Germline assignment: CDR1 MDHEN and CDR2 SYDVKM. V gave up 6 bases and J gave up 13 bases; unmatched junction bases: 8. The chain's CDR3 is CASRPTGQPLFF. CDR3 coding DNA: TGTGCCAGCAGACCGACAGGGCAACCACTGTTTTTT.

The chain recombines TRBV6-1 with TRBJ1-1; TRBD1 matches at 7 bases. Germline CDR1 and CDR2: MNHNS and SASEGT. V was pared by 8 bases and J by 0 bases, with 6 bases of the junction left unmatched. This CDR3 spans 14 amino acids. CDR3 bases: TGTGCCAGCCGGCCGACAGGGATGAACACTGAAGCTTTCTTT. Translation: CASRPTGMNTEAFF.

This clonotype has a count of ten or more. The V and J genes are TRBV10-3 and TRBJ2-3; D is uncertain. CDR1 and CDR2 from the germline V gene are ENHRY and SYGVKD. The CDR3 runs 16 residues. Trimming removed 0 bases at V and 1 base at J, with 11 bases between. The CDR3 DNA sequence: TGTGCCATCAGTGAGTCGGCTTTAATTGGCACAGATACGCAGTATTTT. It specifies CAISESALIGTDTQYF.

The V gene is TRBV9, the J gene TRBJ2-7; 7 bases agree with TRBD2. Looked up from germline, CDR1 is SGDLS and CDR2 is YYNGEE. CDR3 length: 13 residues. V shed 4 bases, J shed 7 bases, and the junction held 8 bases outside the gene matches. The CDR3 region has the DNA TGTGCCAGCAGCCTTAGCGGGTTGGGGGAGCAGTACTTC. Protein sequence: CASSLSGLGEQYF. The whole variable domain, remainder taken from reference TRBV9 and TRBJ2-7, is DSGVTQTPKHLITATGQRVTLRCSPRSGDLSVYWYQQSLDQGLQFLIQYYNGEERAKGNILERFSAQQFPDLHSELNLSSLELGDSALYFCASSLSGLGEQYFGPGTRLTVT.

This clonotype was seen a handful of times. The J gene is TRBJ2-3, the V gene TRBV7-9; possible D gene TRBD1, 5 bases. The CDR3 is 14 amino acids. Trimming pared 4 bases from V and 0 bases from J, leaving 8 bases between. Germline CDR1 SEHNR, CDR2 FQNEAQ (reference sequence). CDR3 region: CASSSRQSTDTQYF. CDR3 bases: TGTGCCAGCAGCTCGAGACAGAGCACAGATACGCAGTATTTT.

In this sample, this clonotype turned up many times. V is TRBV29-1 and J is TRBJ1-1, with D perhaps matching TRBD1 (5 bases). Germline V gene lookup returns CDR1 SQVTM and CDR2 ANQGSEA. Trimming pared 5 bases from V and 4 bases from J, leaving 14 bases between. The CDR3 contains 13 residues. CDR3 bases: TGCAGCGTTCGAAGGGGCGCAGGCACTGAAGCTTTCTTT. Residues: CSVRRGAGTEAFF.

The table lists this clonotype with many counts. This chain joins TRBV10-3 and TRBJ2-5; tentatively, D is TRBD1 (5 bases). CDR3 size: 14 residues. Per the germline V gene, CDR1 is ENHRY and CDR2 is SYGVKD. Trimming took 10 bases from V and 5 from J, leaving 20 bases between them. The CDR3 nucleotides read TGTGCCACCTCAGGGTCGGATAGTGTGGAGACCCAGTACTTC. Its translation: CATSGSDSVETQYF.

This CDR3 is CASSESGGLNTEAFF. The CDR3 bases are TGTGCCAGCAGTGAGTCAGGCGGCCTGAACACTGAAGCTTTCTTT. J is TRBJ1-1 and V is TRBV6-1; D is undetermined. This CDR3 region has 15 residues. Deletions cut 3 bases from V and 0 bases from J, with 11 bases between. Per the germline V gene, CDR1 is MNHNS and CDR2 is SASEGT.

This clonotype appeared many times. V and J are TRBV18 and TRBJ1-1, with 9 bases that match TRBD1. The CDR3 runs 17 residues. Per the germline V gene, CDR1 is KGHSH and CDR2 is LQKENI. The V segment lost 5 bases and the J segment 4 bases; nucleotides outside the gene matches: 14. The chain's CDR3 is CASSKEQGATGGTEAFF. The DNA for the CDR3 is TGTGCCAGCTCAAAGGAACAGGGGGCTACCGGAGGCACTGAAGCTTTCTTT.

This clonotype has ten or more counts. The chain employs TRBV6-2 or TRBV6-3 and TRBJ1-5, with D tentatively TRBD1 (6 bases). The CDR3 has 14 amino acids. Germline V CDR1 and CDR2: MNHEY, SVGEGT. Trimming took 0 bases from V and 9 from J, leaving 12 bases between them. The CDR3 protein is CASSYSHRAVPQHF. Written as DNA, the CDR3 is TGTGCCAGCAGTTACTCACACAGGGCTGTGCCCCAGCATTTT.

This clonotype was seen more than once but under ten times. The chain employs TRBV28 and TRBJ1-2; maybe TRBD1 (6 bases). V was cut by 6 bases and J by 4 bases, with 18 bases left in between. The V gene's germline CDR1 is MDHEN and CDR2 SYDVKM. There are 15 residues in the CDR3. The CDR3 DNA follows: TGTGCCAGCAGCTACCTGGGGGCGGCGCTCTATGGCTACACCTTC. Translated: CASSYLGAALYGYTF.

This clonotype has just a few counts. The genes are TRBV18 and TRBJ1-1, with D hard to call. Per germline, CDR1 KGHSH and CDR2 LQKENI. CDR3 length: 11 amino acids. Trimming cost V 8 bases and J 7 bases, with 11 bases left between them. This CDR3 is CASHGVGEAFF. The CDR3 DNA sequence: TGTGCCAGCCACGGAGTAGGTGAAGCTTTCTTT. Full variable domain (remainder filled in from reference TRBV18 and TRBJ1-1): NAGVMQNPRHLVRRRGQEARLRCSPMKGHSHVYWYRQLPEEGLKFMVYLQKENIIDESGMPKERFSAEFPKEGPSILRIQQVVRGDSAAYFCASHGVGEAFFGQGTRLTVV.

The chain joins TRBV18 to TRBJ1-4; D unresolved. Germline V CDR1 and CDR2: KGHSH, LQKENI. The CDR3 has 15 residues. The germline V and J ends were trimmed by 3 bases and 3 bases, with 11 bases remaining between them. The CDR3 loop is CASSPPIGANEKLFF. CDR3 DNA sequence: TGTGCCAGCTCACCCCCCATCGGGGCTAATGAAAAACTGTTTTTT.

This clonotype came up once. This rearrangement joins TRBV28 to TRBJ2-7, with 9 bases identical to TRBD1. V lost 6 bases, J lost 1 base, and 7 bases stayed unmatched. Germline CDR1 is MDHEN and CDR2 is SYDVKM. This CDR3 contains 15 residues. The CDR3 nucleotides are TGTGCCAGCAGCCATGGACAGGGGATTTCCTACGAGCAGTACTTC. Its protein product is CASSHGQGISYEQYF. The full variable domain, completed using reference TRBV28 and TRBJ2-7, is DVKVTQSSRYLVKRTGEKVFLECVQDMDHENMFWYRQDPGLGLRLIYFSYDVKMKEKGDIPEGYSVSREKKERFSLILESASTNQTSMYLCASSHGQGISYEQYFGPGTRLTVT.

This clonotype was detected many times. The chain has TRBV12-3 or TRBV12-4 and TRBJ1-1, with D possibly matching TRBD1 (6 bases). This CDR3 spans 13 amino acids. The V end lost 6 bases, the J end lost 6 bases, and 14 bases lay between the germline ends. The CDR3 region is CASSLRQDSEAFF. CDR3 in DNA: TGTGCCAGCAGCCTGAGACAGGATTCTGAAGCTTTCTTT.

In its sample, this clonotype was seen many times. The chain has TRBV5-1 and TRBJ2-1; tentatively, D is TRBD2 (6 bases). V dropped 0 bases and J dropped 6 bases, with 13 bases sitting between them. The CDR3 loop spans 15 amino acids. Per germline, CDR1 SGHRS and CDR2 YFSETQ. CDR3 coding DNA: TGCGCCAGCAGCTTGGGGACTACCCTAACCAATGAGCAGTTCTTC. Its protein is CASSLGTTLTNEQFF.

This clonotype was counted only a few times. This rearrangement joins TRBV3-1 to TRBJ2-4; 15 nucleotides line up with TRBD2. Unmatched junction bases numbered 15, after V lost 4 bases and J lost 5 bases. Germline CDR1 is LGHDT and CDR2 is YNNKEL (reference sequence). The CDR3 covers 20 residues. Here the CDR3 DNA reads TGTGCCAGCAGCCGTATCCCGGGACTAGCGGGGGGTTCTCTGGAAAACATTCAGTACTTC. This encodes CASSRIPGLAGGSLENIQYF.

This clonotype was counted a few times. The chain uses TRBV9 and TRBJ1-4; 10 bases are a match to TRBD1. This CDR3 region has 17 residues. CDR1 is SGDLS and CDR2 is YYNGEE in the germline V gene. The V segment lost 4 bases and the J segment 4 bases; nucleotides outside the gene matches: 10. CDR3 DNA: TGTGCCAGCAGCCCCTCCGGGACAGGGGTCCTTAATGAAAAACTGTTTTTT. Translating it yields CASSPSGTGVLNEKLFF.